These T cell receptor beta chains were read from a single sample in a study of identifying expanded T cells in peripheral blood. Sequencing was performed with immunoSEQ multiplex PCR; in TCRdb, only in-frame clones are kept and a portion is missing. Of about 130,000 clones listed, roughly 90% are singletons. Sequencing was done on a sample of blood. These receptors were taken from a person aged 18 to 70 in good health. CDR3s include the opening cysteine and the closing phenylalanine or tryptophan. D genes are given only for firm matches. Size tells how often a clone was seen (once, few, many) or the class of an expanded clone, and some rows leave it out.

D gene: TRBD1
clone size: .
J gene: TRBJ1-1
V gene: TRBV27
CDR3 DNA: TGTGCCAGCAGTTCCCCGGACAGGGTCTGGGGAGAGAACACTGAAGCTTTCTTT
CDR3 protein: CASSSPDRVWGENTEAFF

D gene: TRBD2
clone size: .
J gene: TRBJ2-3
V gene: TRBV18
CDR3 DNA: TGTGCCAGCTCACGGGGGGGGTCCGGAGATACGCAGTATTTT
CDR3 protein: CASSRGGSGDTQYF

D gene: .
clone size: .
J gene: TRBJ1-6
V gene: TRBV5-5
CDR3 DNA: TGTGCCAGCAGCTTGGTTGCAGGGGATAATTCACCCCTCCACTTT
CDR3 protein: CASSLVAGDNSPLHF

D gene: .
clone size: .
J gene: TRBJ2-3
V gene: TRBV6-1
CDR3 DNA: TGTGCCAGCGGGAGGAGGGGTTCCACAGATACGCAGTATTTT
CDR3 protein: CASGRRGSTDTQYF

D gene: TRBD1
clone size: .
J gene: TRBJ2-2
V gene: TRBV19
CDR3 DNA: TGTGCCAGTACCGGACAGGGACACACCGGGGAGCTGTTTTTT
CDR3 protein: CASTGQGHTGELFF

D gene: .
clone size: .
J gene: TRBJ2-1
V gene: TRBV6-5
CDR3 DNA: TGTGCCAGCAGTACTAGTAGGGGCGCCAATGAGCAGTTCTTC
CDR3 protein: CASSTSRGANEQFF

D gene: .
clone size: once
J gene: TRBJ1-1
V gene: TRBV5-1
CDR3 DNA: TGCGCCAGCAGACAAGGGGACACTGAAGCTTTCTTT
CDR3 protein: CASRQGDTEAFF

D gene: .
clone size: .
J gene: TRBJ2-7
V gene: TRBV28
CDR3 DNA: TGTGCCAGCAGTCCTGGGACACCTTCTGGCTACGAGCAGTACTTC
CDR3 protein: CASSPGTPSGYEQYF

D gene: .
clone size: .
J gene: TRBJ2-1
V gene: TRBV7-9
CDR3 DNA: TGTGCCAGCAGCTTAGGGGGTGTGTCCTACAATGAGCAGTTCTTC
CDR3 protein: CASSLGGVSYNEQFF

D gene: .
clone size: once
J gene: TRBJ2-1
V gene: TRBV7-9
CDR3 DNA: TGTGCCAGCAGCTCCCAGGGCGAGCAAGCAAAGCCCTACAATGAGCAGTTCTTC
CDR3 protein: CASSSQGEQAKPYNEQFF

D gene: TRBD1
clone size: .
J gene: TRBJ1-3
V gene: TRBV9
CDR3 DNA: TGTGCCAGCAGCGTAGATATAGGGGGCCCTGGAAACACCATATATTTT
CDR3 protein: CASSVDIGGPGNTIYF

D gene: TRBD2
clone size: .
J gene: TRBJ2-7
V gene: TRBV2
CDR3 DNA: TGTGCCAGCAGCGATCACACTAGCGCGAGCTCCTACGAGCAGTACTTC
CDR3 protein: CASSDHTSASSYEQYF

D gene: .
clone size: once
J gene: TRBJ1-1
V gene: TRBV29-1
CDR3 DNA: TGCAGCGTAATAGAGGGTGAAGCTTTCTTT
CDR3 protein: CSVIEGEAFF

D gene: .
clone size: few
J gene: TRBJ1-1
V gene: TRBV18
CDR3 DNA: TGTGCCAGCTCACCGACGAACACTGAAGCTTTCTTT
CDR3 protein: CASSPTNTEAFF

D gene: TRBD2
clone size: .
J gene: TRBJ2-1
V gene: TRBV30
CDR3 DNA: TGTGCCTGGAGTGTACTTAGCGGGGATAATGAGCAGTTCTTC
CDR3 protein: CAWSVLSGDNEQFF

D gene: .
clone size: .
J gene: TRBJ2-2
V gene: TRBV7-3
CDR3 DNA: TGTGCCAGCAGCTTAAATAAGATTCCTACACCCTTGACCGGGGAGCTGTTTTTT
CDR3 protein: CASSLNKIPTPLTGELFF

D gene: .
clone size: .
J gene: TRBJ2-1
V gene: TRBV29-1
CDR3 DNA: TGCAGCGTTGAGGTAGGGGGATACTACTACAATGAGCAGTTCTTC
CDR3 protein: CSVEVGGYYYNEQFF

D gene: .
clone size: .
J gene: TRBJ1-1
V gene: TRBV6-1
CDR3 DNA: TGTGCCAGCAGTGAAGCGCTTTCGAACACTGAAGCTTTCTTT
CDR3 protein: CASSEALSNTEAFF

D gene: TRBD1
clone size: .
J gene: TRBJ1-6
V gene: TRBV30
CDR3 DNA: TGTGCCGGGGACAGGAATAATTCACCCCTCCACTTT
CDR3 protein: CAGDRNNSPLHF

D gene: .
clone size: .
J gene: TRBJ2-1
V gene: TRBV7-7
CDR3 DNA: TGTGCCAGCAGCTTAGCGCAGGACAGAGGTGAGCAGTTCTTC
CDR3 protein: CASSLAQDRGEQFF

D gene: .
clone size: .
J gene: TRBJ1-5
V gene: TRBV30
CDR3 DNA: TGTGCCTGGAATCGGGGCTATCAGCCCCAGCATTTT
CDR3 protein: CAWNRGYQPQHF

D gene: .
clone size: .
J gene: TRBJ2-7
V gene: TRBV27
CDR3 DNA: TGTGCCAGCACCCTTGGAGGTTGGAGGGGTGGGTACGAGCAGTACTTC
CDR3 protein: CASTLGGWRGGYEQYF

D gene: TRBD2
clone size: once
J gene: TRBJ2-2
V gene: TRBV29-1
CDR3 DNA: TGCAGCGCCCGACTAGCGGGAGGGAACACCGGGGAGCTGTTTTTT
CDR3 protein: CSARLAGGNTGELFF

D gene: .
clone size: once
J gene: TRBJ1-5
V gene: TRBV5-6
CDR3 DNA: TGTGCCAGCAGCTTGTGGGGCAGGGGCTATCAACAGCCCCAGCATTTT
CDR3 protein: CASSLWGRGYQQPQHF

D gene: .
clone size: .
J gene: TRBJ1-6
V gene: TRBV10-3
CDR3 DNA: TGTGCCATCAGTGGGACGGAGCCAACTTCACCCCTCCACTTT
CDR3 protein: CAISGTEPTSPLHF

D gene: TRBD1
clone size: once
J gene: TRBJ1-5
V gene: TRBV19
CDR3 DNA: TGTGCCGCATCTCAGGGGGCTGGGGATCAGCCCCAGCATTTT
CDR3 protein: CAASQGAGDQPQHF

D gene: TRBD1
clone size: .
J gene: TRBJ1-5
V gene: TRBV30
CDR3 DNA: TGTGCCTGGAGGCGGACAGGCGGCCAGCCCCAGCATTTT
CDR3 protein: CAWRRTGGQPQHF

D gene: .
clone size: .
J gene: TRBJ2-7
V gene: TRBV19
CDR3 DNA: TGTGCCAGTAGCCTTCGAATCGGGGGCCAATCCTACGAGCAGTACTTC
CDR3 protein: CASSLRIGGQSYEQYF

D gene: .
clone size: .
J gene: TRBJ2-7
V gene: TRBV6-5
CDR3 DNA: TGTGCCAGCAGTTACTCCAAGACAGGCACCTACGAGCAGTACTTC
CDR3 protein: CASSYSKTGTYEQYF

D gene: .
clone size: .
J gene: TRBJ2-3
V gene: TRBV6-4
CDR3 DNA: TGTGCCAGCAGTGACGGGATTAGTTCTGACACAGATACGCAGTATTTT
CDR3 protein: CASSDGISSDTDTQYF

D gene: .
clone size: .
J gene: TRBJ1-2
V gene: TRBV9
CDR3 DNA: TGTGCCAGCAGCGTGGGGCTTGGCTACACCTTC
CDR3 protein: CASSVGLGYTF

D gene: .
clone size: .
J gene: TRBJ2-7
V gene: TRBV5-6
CDR3 DNA: TGTGCCAGCAGCTTTACCTACGAGCAGTACTTC
CDR3 protein: CASSFTYEQYF

D gene: TRBD2
clone size: .
J gene: TRBJ2-3
V gene: TRBV28
CDR3 DNA: TGTGCCAGCAGTGTACCGGGACTAGCGTCGACGCAGTATTTT
CDR3 protein: CASSVPGLASTQYF

D gene: .
clone size: .
J gene: TRBJ1-4
V gene: TRBV10-3
CDR3 DNA: TGTGCCATCAGTGAGTCGGGACACAATAATGAAAAACTGTTTTTT
CDR3 protein: CAISESGHNNEKLFF